Below, 2 T cell receptor beta chains from the same sample are listed, as sequenced in a study of cytomegalovirus exposure and HLA in healthy donors. With 60 Vbeta and 13 Jbeta primers, the PCR was carried out. Generated by immunoSEQ multiplex PCR, the TCRdb table keeps only in-frame clones and is missing some. Counted here are some 150,000 clones, 75% to 90% occurring once; the ten biggest clones make up 2.9%. Material: PBMCs. The origin of the receptors is a woman aged 25 to 39 in good health and CMV-seronegative.

This clone was counted between two and nine times. Other nucleotide sequences in the sample specify the same CDR3. The V and J genes are TRBV5-1 and TRBJ1-1; 8 bases map to TRBD1. Looked up from germline, CDR1 is SGHRS and CDR2 is YFSETQ. The V and J ends lost 7 bases and 0 bases, in that order; junction bases with no gene match: 5. The CDR3 runs to 14 residues. The CDR3 is CASGTGEMNTEAFF. The CDR3 bases are TGCGCCAGCGGGACAGGAGAGATGAACACTGAAGCTTTCTTT.

V usage is TRBV5-6 and J usage is TRBJ1-1, with 9 bases fitting TRBD1. The CDR3 spans 12 residues. CDR1 is SGHDT, CDR2 YYEEEE, per germline. Trimming at V came to 3 bases and at J to 8 bases, leaving 2 bases not matched to a gene. The CDR3 DNA is TGTGCCAGCAGCTGGGGACAGGGCGAAGCTTTCTTT. Its translation is CASSWGQGEAFF.